What follows are 11 T cell receptor beta chains derived from one specimen sequenced in a study of blood T cell repertoires in COVID-19. Assay used: immunoSEQ multiplex PCR; TCRdb lists only in-frame clones, some missing. The sample consists of 62,000 or so clones, roughly 89% of them appearing once. The sample was peripheral blood. The receptors here all came from a man between 50 and 59 years old with active COVID-19.

The chain carries TRBV29-1 and TRBJ1-2; 9 bases map to TRBD1. The ends lost 4 bases at V and 3 bases at J; junction bases unmatched: 6. The CDR3 runs 14 residues. Germline V gives CDR1 SQVTM, CDR2 ANQGSEA. CDR3 nucleotide sequence: TGCAGCGTTGGGACCACAGGGGGCCACTATGGCTACACCTTC. It encodes CSVGTTGGHYGYTF. Together with reference TRBV29-1 and TRBJ1-2, the CDR3 gives the full variable domain: SAVISQKPSRDICQRGTSLTIQCQVDSQVTMMFWYRQQPGQSLTLIATANQGSEATYESGFVIDKFPISRPNLTFSTLTVSNMSPEDSSIYLCSVGTTGGHYGYTFGSGTRLTVV.

This clone was observed a single time. The chain recombines TRBV15 with TRBJ2-5; 8 bases map to TRBD1. CDR3 size: 15 residues. Germline lookup yields CDR1 LNHNV and CDR2 YYDKDF (reference sequence). Losses at the gene ends were 5 bases for V and 5 bases for J; bases not matched to a gene: 10. CDR3 amino acids: CATSPQGARWETQYF. The CDR3 nucleotides read TGTGCCACCAGCCCCCAGGGGGCACGTTGGGAGACCCAGTACTTC.

This sequence joins TRBV6-6 and TRBJ2-2; TRBD2 matches 9 bases. Trimming removed 6 bases from V and 1 base from J; junction bases left unmatched: 3. CDR3 size: 15 residues. Germline CDR1 MNHNY, CDR2 SVGAGI (reference sequence). The CDR3 coding sequence is TGTGCCAGCAGCAGTAGCGGGGGGAACACCGGGGAGCTGTTTTTT. It encodes CASSSSGGNTGELFF.

V is TRBV11-1 and J is TRBJ2-7, with 7 positions matching TRBD2. Looked up from germline, CDR1 is SGHAT and CDR2 is FQDESV (reference sequence). V lost 3 bases, J lost 2 bases, and 7 bases stayed unmatched. The CDR3 length is 15 residues. CDR3 in amino acids: CASSFAGVGPYEQYF. CDR3 DNA: TGTGCCAGCAGCTTCGCGGGGGTGGGGCCCTACGAGCAGTACTTC.

The genes are TRBV19 and TRBJ2-2; D remains unclear. CDR1 is LNHDA and CDR2 is SQIVND in the germline V gene (reference sequence). V was pared by 5 bases and J by 5 bases, with 3 bases between. The CDR3 sequence is 11 residues long. In DNA, the CDR3 is TGTGCCAGTAGTGAGACCGGGGAGCTGTTTTTT. Translating it yields CASSETGELFF.

The V call is TRBV4-1, the J call TRBJ1-2; tentative D call: TRBD1 (6 bases). This CDR3 contains 14 residues. Trimming cost V 1 base and J 4 bases, with 10 bases left between them. Germline-derived CDR1 and CDR2 are MGHRA and YSYEKL. CDR3 DNA: TGCGCCAGCAGCCAAGTGACAGGATCCTATGGCTACACCTTC. As protein: CASSQVTGSYGYTF.

The CDR3 spells CASSGLADNEQYF. The CDR3 bases are TGTGCCAGCAGCGGACTAGCCGATAACGAGCAGTACTTC. This chain joins TRBV11-2 and TRBJ2-7; 8 positions match TRBD2. The CDR3 consists of 13 residues. CDR1 and CDR2 (germline): SGHAT, FQNNGV. Trimming cost V 5 bases and J 5 bases; bases outside gene matches: 5.

V gene TRBV25-1 combines with J gene TRBJ2-7; TRBD1 is a possible D gene (6 bases). V dropped 5 bases and J dropped 6 bases, with 20 bases sitting between them. The CDR3 runs 15 residues. Germline values: CDR1 MGHDK, CDR2 SYGVNS. CDR3 sequence: CASSTLGTLSGEQYF. The CDR3 DNA reads TGTGCCAGCAGTACCCTAGGGACACTTTCGGGCGAGCAGTACTTC.

V gene TRBV10-2 combines with J gene TRBJ2-1, with a tentative D call TRBD2 (7 bases). The CDR3 spans 15 residues. In germline, CDR1 is WSHSY, CDR2 SAAADI. V lost 6 bases and J lost 6, with 18 bases in between. CDR3 nucleotide sequence: TGCGCCAGCAGCGAATCGGGGGGCCCGGGCAATGAGCAGTTCTTC. Its protein product is CASSESGGPGNEQFF.

This clone was counted a single time. The same CDR3 can be traced to other DNA sequences in this sample. This chain's CDR3 is CASSLSDRFTDTQYF. In DNA, the CDR3 is TGCGCCAGCAGCTTGTCGGACAGGTTCACAGATACGCAGTATTTT. The chain has TRBV5-1 and TRBJ2-3; 7 positions agree with TRBD1. The CDR3 has 15 residues. Trimming cost V 1 base and J 2 bases; bases outside gene matches: 4. The germline V gene has CDR1 SGHRS and CDR2 YFSETQ.

This clone has more than one count but fewer than ten. The rearrangement links TRBV5-6 to TRBJ1-5; TRBD1 matches 8 bases. The CDR3 is 16 residues long. The germline V gene has CDR1 SGHDT and CDR2 YYEEEE. J was trimmed by 1 base and V by 4 bases; bases with no gene match: 7. The CDR3 coding sequence is TGTGCCAGCAGCCTAGGACAGGGAAGAAGCAATCAGCCCCAGCATTTT. This encodes CASSLGQGRSNQPQHF. Full variable domain (remainder filled in from reference TRBV5-6 and TRBJ1-5): DAGVTQSPTHLIKTRGQQVTLRCSPKSGHDTVSWYQQALGQGPQFIFQYYEEEERQRGNFPDRFSGHQFPNYSSELNVNALLLGDSALYLCASSLGQGRSNQPQHFGDGTRLSIL.